This TCR beta chain came from a study of Ad26.COV2.S vaccination and SARS-CoV-2 variants. Overall study findings and caveats: Total T cell responses may have been underestimated by the TCR breadth and depth analyses.

For this clone: Its target is not known.

CDR3 length: 15 amino acids. Germline V lookup: CDR1 SNHLY, CDR2 FYNNEI. With V trimmed by 5 bases and J by 3 bases, 5 bases remained unmatched. Assay: immunoSEQ multiplex PCR; the TCRdb copy retains only in-frame clones and omits some. The profile covers under 150,000 clones, with roughly 88% appearing a single time and 4.5% to 6% taken by the ten largest. The chain is built from TRBV2 and TRBJ2-3; 10 bases line up with TRBD1. This TCR was sampled from a human donor who had recovered from COVID-19. The sample consisted of peripheral blood, taken after recovery from COVID-19. The chain's CDR3 is CASSLDRGPTDTQYF. As DNA, the CDR3 is TGTGCCAGCAGTCTTGACAGGGGGCCGACAGATACGCAGTATTTT.